This TCR beta chain comes out of a study of T cells in Graves' hyperthyroidism and ophthalmopathy. Overall study results and limits: Progression to ophthalmopathy was predicted a median of roughly seven months early. Ophthalmopathy and stable hyperthyroidism were separated by a 13 V-J model.

Turning to this clonotype: Its antigen is as yet unknown.

Patients aged 18 to 65 had newly diagnosed hyperthyroidism of under 2 months' duration. Diagnoses used clinical symptoms, serum thyroxine and TRAb, thyroid ultrasound and orbital computed tomography. TCR beta CDR3 sequences were amplified from RNA transcripts. HTBI primers were used for first-round RT-PCR of the TCR CDR3. Each CDR3 protein gets one entry after TCRdb re-called the multiplex PCR reads with MiXCR. The sample contains approximately 400,000 distinct CDR3 sequences, about 14% of which appear only once. The V segment lost 3 bases and the J segment 8 bases; nucleotides outside the gene matches: 10. The CDR3 totals 15 residues. CDR1 is SQVTM, CDR2 ANQGSEA, per germline.

The sequence was obtained from a woman in her fifties or sixties with Graves' hyperthyroidism. This chain joins TRBV29-1 and TRBJ2-1, with 10 bases matching TRBD1. The sequenced sample was blood. CDR3 sequence (DNA): TGCAGCGTTGAGGGTGGACAGGGGGATGTTTATGAGCAGTTCTTC. This translates into CSVEGGQGDVYEQFF.